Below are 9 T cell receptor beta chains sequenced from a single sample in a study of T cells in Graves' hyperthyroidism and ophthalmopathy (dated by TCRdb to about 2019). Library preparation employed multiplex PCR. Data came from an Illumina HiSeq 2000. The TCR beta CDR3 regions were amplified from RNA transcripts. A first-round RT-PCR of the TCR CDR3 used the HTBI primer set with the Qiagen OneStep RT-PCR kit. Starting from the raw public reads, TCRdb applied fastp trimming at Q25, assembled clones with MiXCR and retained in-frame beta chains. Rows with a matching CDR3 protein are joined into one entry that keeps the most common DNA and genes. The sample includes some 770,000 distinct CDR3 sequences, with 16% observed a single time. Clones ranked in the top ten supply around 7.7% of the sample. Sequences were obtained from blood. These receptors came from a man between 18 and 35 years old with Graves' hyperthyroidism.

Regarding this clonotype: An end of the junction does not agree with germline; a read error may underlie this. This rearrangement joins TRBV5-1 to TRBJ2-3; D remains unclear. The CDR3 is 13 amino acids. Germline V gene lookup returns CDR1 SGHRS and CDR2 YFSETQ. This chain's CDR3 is CASRKGPEDTQYF. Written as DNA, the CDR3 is TGTGCCAGCAGGAAAGGACCTGAAGATACGCAGTATTTT.

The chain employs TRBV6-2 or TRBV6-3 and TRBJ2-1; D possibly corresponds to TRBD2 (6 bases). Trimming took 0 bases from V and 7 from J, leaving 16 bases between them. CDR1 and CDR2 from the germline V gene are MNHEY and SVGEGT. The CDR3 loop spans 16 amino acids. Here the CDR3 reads CASSYSDIGSGNEQFF. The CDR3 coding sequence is TGTGCCAGCAGTTACTCGGATATCGGGAGCGGGAATGAGCAGTTCTTC.

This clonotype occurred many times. The CDR3 region has the DNA TGTGCCAGTGGAACGATTTCTGGGGCCAACGTCCTGACTTTC. It is translated as CASGTISGANVLTF. The J gene is TRBJ2-6, the V gene TRBV6-1; D gene unclear. The CDR3 runs to 14 residues. Germline CDR1 MNHNS, CDR2 SASEGT. Trimming removed 9 bases at V and 1 base at J, with 10 bases between.

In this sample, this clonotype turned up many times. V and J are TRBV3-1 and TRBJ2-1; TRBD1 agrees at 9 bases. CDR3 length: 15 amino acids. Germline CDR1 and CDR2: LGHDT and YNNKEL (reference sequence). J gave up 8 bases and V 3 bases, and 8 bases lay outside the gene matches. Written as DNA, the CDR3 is TGTGCCAGCAGCCAGGCCGGGACAGGGCAGGATGAGCAGTTCTTC. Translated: CASSQAGTGQDEQFF.

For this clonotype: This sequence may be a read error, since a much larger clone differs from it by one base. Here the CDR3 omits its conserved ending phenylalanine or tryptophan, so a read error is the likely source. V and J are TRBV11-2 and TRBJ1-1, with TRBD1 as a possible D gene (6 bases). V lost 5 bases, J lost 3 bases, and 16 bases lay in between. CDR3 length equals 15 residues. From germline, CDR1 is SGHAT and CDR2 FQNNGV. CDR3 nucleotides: TGTGCCAGCAGCGCCACCCCGAAGGGGGACACTGAAGCTTTCCTT. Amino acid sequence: CASSATPKGDTEAFL.

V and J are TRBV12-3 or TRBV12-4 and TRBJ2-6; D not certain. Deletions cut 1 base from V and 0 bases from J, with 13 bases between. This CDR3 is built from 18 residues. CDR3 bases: TGTGCCAGCAGTTTAGGCGACCAGGTGTACTCTGGGGCCAACGTCCTGACTTTC. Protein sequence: CASSLGDQVYSGANVLTF.

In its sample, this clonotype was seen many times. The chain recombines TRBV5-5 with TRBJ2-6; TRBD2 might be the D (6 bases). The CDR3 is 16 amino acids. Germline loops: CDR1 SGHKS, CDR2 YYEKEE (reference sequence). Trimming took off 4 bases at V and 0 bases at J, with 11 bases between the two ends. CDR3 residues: CASSADGGSGANVLTF. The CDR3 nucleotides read TGTGCCAGCAGCGCGGACGGGGGCTCTGGGGCCAACGTCCTGACTTTC.

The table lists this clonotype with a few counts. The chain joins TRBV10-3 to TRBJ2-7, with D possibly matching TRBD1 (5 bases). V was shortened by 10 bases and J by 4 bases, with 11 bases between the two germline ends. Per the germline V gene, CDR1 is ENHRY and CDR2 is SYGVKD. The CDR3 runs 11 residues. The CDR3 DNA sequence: TGTGCCAACTTAGACAGATACGAGCAGTACTTC. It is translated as CANLDRYEQYF.

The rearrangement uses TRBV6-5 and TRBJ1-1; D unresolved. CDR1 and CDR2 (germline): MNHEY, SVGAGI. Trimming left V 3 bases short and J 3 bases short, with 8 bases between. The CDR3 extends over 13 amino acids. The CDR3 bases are TGTGCCAGCAGTTATCGTGACTACACTGAAGCTTTCTTT. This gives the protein CASSYRDYTEAFF.